This TCR beta chain comes out of a study of cytomegalovirus exposure and HLA in healthy donors. The study's findings and limits: In a later analysis, common viral pathogens appeared linked to several of the most significant clusters. A later analysis showed that HLA-associated TCR beta chains had undergone more clonal expansion than equally common others.

Concerning this clone: Its specificity is unknown.

This PCR relied on a set of 60 Vbeta primers and 13 Jbeta primers. TCRdb keeps only in-frame clones here, not all; method: immunoSEQ multiplex PCR. The table lists 90,000 to 100,000 clones, 69% of them singletons. CDR1 is KGHSH, CDR2 LQKENI, per germline. V gave up 3 bases and J gave up 0 bases; unmatched junction bases: 7. There are 18 residues in the CDR3. There were likely unrecorded immune exposures, though donors were nominally healthy when sampled. The sequenced sample consisted of PBMCs. The rearrangement joins TRBV18 to TRBJ2-7, with 14 positions matching TRBD2. The source is a middle-aged man in good health and CMV-seronegative. In nucleotides, the CDR3 is TGTGCCAGCTCACCTTTTCCCGGGACTAGCGGGGGCTCCTACGAGCAGTACTTC. Encoded protein: CASSPFPGTSGGSYEQYF.